This T cell receptor beta chain was recorded in a study of T cell responses to AZD1222 COVID-19 vaccine. The germline V gene has CDR1 SGHKS and CDR2 YYEKEE (reference sequence). The germline V and J ends were trimmed by 5 bases and 6 bases, with 9 bases remaining between them. The CDR3 totals 11 residues. Regarding the study as a whole: In the spike-specific TCR repertoire, nearly half reportedly target unmutated variant regions. Repertoires in all cases were sampled only once the peak T cell response had passed.

Of note for this clone: Its antigen is undetermined.

Clones were sequenced by immunoSEQ multiplex PCR, and TCRdb holds only the in-frame ones, with some missing. The sample includes 200,000 or so clones, more than 75% of them seen just once. The sample consisted of peripheral blood, taken on day 0 of MenACWY control vaccination. The origin of this receptor is an adult in good health. The chain has TRBV5-5 and TRBJ2-7; D perhaps matches TRBD2 (6 bases). The CDR3 DNA reads as TGTGCCAGCAGTATCGGGGGCGAGCAGTACTTC. This codes for CASSIGGEQYF.